The 18 T cell receptor beta chains presented below share a single source sample, sequenced in a study of cytomegalovirus exposure and HLA in healthy donors (dated by TCRdb to between 2016 and 2019). The library came from the immunoSEQ multiplex PCR assay. A mixture of 60 forward primers for TCR Vbeta segments and 13 reverse primers for TCR Jbeta segments was used in the multiplex PCR. This is the immuneACCESS table as TCRdb keeps it, with only in-frame sequences that have V and J called. A part of the clones is gone; compared with another copy, unresolved V genes explain less than half, and the rest is unexplained. The table held for this sample gives 100,000 to 150,000 clones. Together, the top ten hold about 1.7% of the sample. Sequenced: PBMCs. All receptors come from a man between 18 and 35 years old in good health and CMV-seronegative.

The chain links TRBV10-3 to TRBJ2-1, with unresolved D. V gave up 2 bases and J gave up 2 bases, with 4 bases separating them. This CDR3 comprises 13 residues. Germline CDR1 ENHRY, CDR2 SYGVKD. The CDR3 region has the DNA TGTGCCATCAGTGAGACGGCCTACAATGAGCAGTTCTTC. Translated, it gives CAISETAYNEQFF.

The chain carries TRBV2 and TRBJ1-6; D remains ambiguous. Between the trimmed V and J ends, which lost 6 bases and 7 bases, there was a span of 10 bases. The CDR3 is 13 residues long. From germline, CDR1 is SNHLY and CDR2 FYNNEI. The CDR3 bases are TGTGCCAGCAGGACATTATTCAATTCACCCCTCCACTTT. It yields the protein CASRTLFNSPLHF.

The rearrangement uses TRBV27 and TRBJ2-4; 9 bases are shared with TRBD1. V shed 6 bases, J shed 3 bases, and the junction held 15 bases outside the gene matches. This CDR3 is 18 amino acids long. Per germline, CDR1 MNHEY and CDR2 SMNVEV (reference sequence). Here the CDR3 reads CASRPHPPGQGSKNIQYF. DNA for the CDR3: TGTGCCAGCAGACCCCACCCCCCCGGACAGGGGAGCAAAAACATTCAGTACTTC.

The chain uses TRBV5-5 and TRBJ2-1, with 10 bases aligning to TRBD1. This CDR3 is 16 amino acids long. Germline CDR1 is SGHKS and CDR2 is YYEKEE (reference sequence). The V gene end was trimmed by 4 bases and the J gene end by 3 bases; junction bases not matched to a gene: 7. The CDR3 here is CASSHMDRGIYNEQFF. The CDR3 DNA is TGTGCCAGCAGCCACATGGACAGGGGGATCTACAATGAGCAGTTCTTC.

The gene calls are TRBV10-3 and TRBJ2-7; TRBD1 agrees at 9 bases. CDR3 length: 12 amino acids. Germline loops: CDR1 ENHRY, CDR2 SYGVKD. Trimming at V came to 6 bases and at J to 6 bases, leaving 3 bases not matched to a gene. CDR3 residues: CAIRGQGPEQYF. CDR3 bases: TGTGCCATCAGAGGACAGGGGCCCGAGCAGTACTTC.

The CDR3 DNA is TGTGCCAGTAGTATAGTGAGTTTCGGCTACGAGCAGTACTTC. Amino acids: CASSIVSFGYEQYF. The gene calls are TRBV19 and TRBJ2-7; D call uncertain. V lost 1 base and J lost 3, with 10 bases in between. The CDR3 spans 14 residues. Germline V gene data show CDR1 as LNHDA and CDR2 as SQIVND (reference sequence).

This chain links TRBV10-3 with TRBJ1-1, with 11 bases that match TRBD1. After removal of 6 bases from V and 1 base from J, the junction contained 7 bases not matched to a gene. The CDR3 is 16 amino acids. Germline V gene data show CDR1 as ENHRY and CDR2 as SYGVKD. The CDR3 loop reads CAIRRDRGIWNTEAFF. The CDR3 DNA reads TGTGCCATCAGACGGGACAGGGGGATTTGGAACACTGAAGCTTTCTTT.

V gene TRBV7-2 combines with J gene TRBJ2-2; TRBD1 agrees at 10 bases. The CDR3 spans 16 residues. Germline V gene lookup returns CDR1 SGHTA and CDR2 FQGNSA. Losses at the gene ends were 3 bases for V and 2 bases for J; bases not matched to a gene: 3. The CDR3 DNA is TGTGCCAGCAGCTTGGGACAGGGGTTTAACACCGGGGAGCTGTTTTTT. Protein sequence: CASSLGQGFNTGELFF.

The gene calls are TRBV5-5 and TRBJ2-3; TRBD2 agrees at 11 bases. V lost 2 bases and J lost 3; bases outside the gene matches: 2. Per germline, CDR1 SGHKS and CDR2 YYEKEE (reference sequence). CDR3 size: 15 residues. The CDR3: CASSLGLAGTDTQYF. CDR3 in DNA: TGTGCCAGCAGCTTAGGACTAGCGGGTACAGATACGCAGTATTTT.

This rearrangement joins TRBV12-5 to TRBJ2-1; 7 bases align to TRBD1. The trim removed 1 base at V and 15 bases at J, leaving 3 bases unmatched. CDR1 LGHNT and CDR2 FRNRAP come from the germline V gene. This CDR3 is built from 11 residues. CDR3 in amino acids: CASGLEGARFF. The DNA for the CDR3 is TGTGCTAGTGGTTTGGAGGGGGCCCGGTTCTTC.

V gene TRBV19 combines with J gene TRBJ2-2, with no clear D. The length of the CDR3 is 14 residues. V was clipped by 11 bases and J by 4 bases, with 17 bases between them. Germline V gene data show CDR1 as LNHDA and CDR2 as SQIVND (reference sequence). CDR3 sequence reads: CALPSGSSTGELFF. DNA of the CDR3: TGTGCCCTCCCTTCCGGGTCGAGCACCGGGGAGCTGTTTTTT.

The chain employs TRBV14 and TRBJ2-2; 10 bases agree with TRBD2. This CDR3 has 15 amino acids. CDR1 and CDR2 (germline): SGHDN, FVKESK. Losses at the gene ends were 4 bases for V and 4 bases for J; bases not matched to a gene: 3. The CDR3 DNA reads TGTGCCAGCAGCCGCCTAGCGGGAGCCACCGGGGAGCTGTTTTTT. Amino acids: CASSRLAGATGELFF.

The rearrangement joins TRBV5-6 to TRBJ2-7; maybe TRBD1 (6 bases). Trimming removed 4 bases from V and 3 bases from J, with 20 bases in between. CDR1 and CDR2 (germline): SGHDT, YYEEEE. There are 16 residues in the CDR3. The CDR3 reads CASSPPGARTNYEQYF. Here the CDR3 DNA reads TGTGCCAGCAGCCCTCCAGGGGCCCGGACGAACTACGAGCAGTACTTC.

The rearrangement joins TRBV18 to TRBJ2-7; maybe TRBD2 (5 bases). V was clipped by 0 bases and J by 8 bases, with 11 bases between them. The CDR3 contains 13 residues. The germline V gene has CDR1 KGHSH and CDR2 LQKENI. In DNA form, the CDR3 reads TGTGCCAGCTCACCACCGTCGAGGGCCCAGCAGTACTTC. This gives the protein CASSPPSRAQQYF.

The rearrangement joins TRBV7-2 to TRBJ2-5; TRBD2 matches 12 bases. CDR1 is SGHTA, CDR2 FQGNSA, per germline. Trimming removed 5 bases from V and 1 base from J; junction bases left unmatched: 5. The CDR3 sequence is 16 residues long. Written as DNA, the CDR3 is TGTGCCAGCAGCCAACTGACTAGCGGGAGCCAAGAGACCCAGTACTTC. Amino acids: CASSQLTSGSQETQYF.

The rearrangement uses TRBV5-1 and TRBJ2-1, with D tentatively TRBD2 (6 bases). Germline assignment: CDR1 SGHRS and CDR2 YFSETQ. With 4 bases removed from V and 1 base from J, the gap between germline ends came to 15 bases. The length of the CDR3 is 16 residues. The chain's CDR3 is CASSVLGTLSYNEQFF. CDR3 nucleotides: TGCGCCAGCAGCGTACTCGGGACTTTATCCTACAATGAGCAGTTCTTC.

J is TRBJ1-6 and V is TRBV27; no clear D gene. CDR1 MNHEY and CDR2 SMNVEV come from the germline V gene (reference sequence). Between the trimmed V and J ends, which lost 5 bases and 12 bases, there was a span of 14 bases. This CDR3 is built from 13 residues. In nucleotides, the CDR3 is TGTGCCAGCAGTCTCCGGGTGGCAGAACCCCTCCACTTT. Translation gives CASSLRVAEPLHF.

The chain has TRBV7-9 and TRBJ1-2, with D possibly matching TRBD1 (5 bases). Germline V gene data show CDR1 as SEHNR and CDR2 as FQNEAQ (reference sequence). V was pared by 4 bases and J by 7 bases, with 10 bases between. The CDR3 spans 12 residues. The CDR3 coding sequence is TGTGCCAGCAGCTCAGGGTTCGCTGGCTACACCTTC. It translates to CASSSGFAGYTF.